This passage covers 8 T cell receptor beta chains from one sample sequenced in a study of T-cell memory formation after mild COVID-19. TCRdb reprocessed the 5' RACE reads with MiXCR, giving one entry per CDR3 protein. The repertoire has around 320,000 distinct CDR3 sequences, 28% of them found once; the top ten carry about 14%. Input material: PBMCs or a T cell subset sorted from them (not recorded which). The receptors stem from an adult woman who had mild COVID-19 (a few samples of this study predate the infection). Cell type and time point are not known.

The chain links TRBV7-2 to TRBJ1-3; 10 bases are shared with TRBD1. Germline lookup yields CDR1 SGHTA and CDR2 FQGNSA. Unmatched junction bases numbered 4, after V lost 0 bases and J lost 5 bases. This CDR3 contains 16 residues. The CDR3 region is CASSLAGTGVRNTIYF. The CDR3 region has the DNA TGTGCCAGCAGCTTAGCCGGGACAGGGGTACGAAACACCATATATTTT.

The chain carries TRBV2 and TRBJ2-2; 12 bases are a match to TRBD2. The germline V gene encodes CDR1 SNHLY and CDR2 FYNNEI. V gave up 6 bases and J gave up 6 bases; unmatched junction bases: 8. This CDR3 has 16 residues. The CDR3 spells CASRRGLAGYAGELFF. The CDR3, as DNA: TGTGCCAGCAGGCGCGGACTAGCGGGATACGCCGGGGAGCTGTTTTTT.

The rearrangement links TRBV7-3 to TRBJ2-1, with a tentative D call TRBD2 (7 bases). CDR1 is SGHTA and CDR2 is FQGTGA in the germline V gene. Between the trimmed V and J ends, which lost 5 bases and 6 bases, there was a span of 17 bases. This CDR3 comprises 15 residues. The CDR3 nucleotides read TGTGCCAGCAGCGAGGGAGGGGGGCCCCTCAATGAGCAGTTCTTC. Its translation: CASSEGGGPLNEQFF.

The gene calls are TRBV7-2 and TRBJ2-2; 7 bases match TRBD1. V lost 6 bases to trimming and J lost 6 bases; unmatched junction nucleotides: 4. The length of the CDR3 is 13 residues. Germline CDR1 is SGHTA and CDR2 is FQGNSA. The CDR3, as DNA: TGTGCCAGCAGGGGACAGTATCCCGGGGAGCTGTTTTTT. It translates to CASRGQYPGELFF.

This clonotype was detected only a few times. V and J are TRBV5-8 and TRBJ2-7, with 7 positions matching TRBD1. Trimming removed 4 bases from V and 4 bases from J; junction bases left unmatched: 8. From germline, CDR1 is SGHTS and CDR2 YDEGEE. The CDR3 totals 14 residues. In DNA, the CDR3 is TGTGCCAGCAGCCTCGACAGGGAACTATACGAGCAGTACTTC. Encoded protein: CASSLDRELYEQYF.

The J gene is TRBJ2-2, the V gene TRBV5-1; the D gene is possibly TRBD1 (5 bases). CDR3 size: 14 residues. Germline-derived CDR1 and CDR2 are SGHRS and YFSETQ. Trimming shortened V by 5 bases and J by 1 base, and 9 bases separated the two germline ends. The CDR3 DNA reads TGCGCCAGCAGATCAACAGGGAACACCGGGGAGCTGTTTTTT. Translation: CASRSTGNTGELFF.

The chain is built from TRBV7-9 and TRBJ2-3; the match to TRBD2 covers 12 bases. Unmatched junction bases numbered 6, after V lost 5 bases and J lost 0 bases. This CDR3 comprises 17 residues. The V gene's germline CDR1 is SEHNR and CDR2 FQNEAQ (reference sequence). The CDR3 DNA is TGTGCCAGCAGCCTTGGACTAGCGGGGCGTAGCACAGATACGCAGTATTTT. Translating it yields CASSLGLAGRSTDTQYF.

This clonotype was counted between two and nine times. This chain joins TRBV15 and TRBJ2-1, with D possibly being TRBD2 (5 bases). The length of the CDR3 is 14 residues. Germline CDR1 reads LNHNV; CDR2 reads YYDKDF (reference sequence). The germline V and J ends were trimmed by 0 bases and 6 bases, with 9 bases remaining between them. In DNA form, the CDR3 reads TGTGCCACCAGCAGAGATCTAGCTTCCAATGAGCAGTTCTTC. It codes for CATSRDLASNEQFF. Together with reference TRBV15 and TRBJ2-1, the CDR3 gives the full variable domain: DAMVIQNPRYQVTQFGKPVTLSCSQTLNHNVMYWYQQKSSQAPKLLFHYYDKDFNNEADTPDNFQSRRPNTSFCFLDIRSPGLGDTAMYLCATSRDLASNEQFFGPGTRLTVL.